These 3 T cell receptor beta chains were all obtained from the same sample, sequenced in a study of blood T cell repertoires in COVID-19 (dated by TCRdb to the early 2020s). The library was generated by the immunoSEQ multiplex PCR assay. Imported from immuneACCESS, the table was reduced by TCRdb to in-frame sequences with V and J called. These copies leave out some clones; in studies compared against another copy, an unresolved V gene accounts for under half, and the cause of the remainder is not known. The sample profile shows roughly 41,000 clones; 85% to 90% of them were found once. Just over 3% of the sample is held by the ten biggest clonotypes. The sequencing input was PBMCs or T cells enriched from blood (not recorded which). These receptors originate from a woman in her forties or fifties who had recovered from COVID-19.

The CDR3 nucleotides read TGTGCCTGGAAGACCGGGACAGGGCCCCACAAACTGTTTTTT. As protein: CAWKTGTGPHKLFF. The chain employs TRBV30 and TRBJ1-4; 9 bases align to TRBD1. V lost 4 bases to trimming and J lost 11 bases; unmatched junction nucleotides: 11. CDR1 is GTSNPN, CDR2 SVGIG, per germline (reference sequence). The CDR3 consists of 14 residues. Drawing the rest from reference TRBV30 and TRBJ1-4, the complete variable domain is SQTIHQWPATLVQPVGSPLSLECTVEGTSNPNLYWYRQAAGRGLQLLFYSVGIGQISSEVPQNLSASRPQDRQFILSSKKLLLSDSGFYLCAWKTGTGPHKLFFGSGTQLSVL.

The gene calls are TRBV7-9 and TRBJ1-2, with TRBD1 identical over 8 bases. The CDR3 is 14 amino acids. The germline CDR1 and CDR2 sequences are SEHNR and FQNEAQ (reference sequence). V lost 5 bases to trimming and J lost 4 bases; unmatched junction nucleotides: 6. The CDR3 is CASSHRDRLYGYTF. In DNA, the CDR3 is TGTGCCAGCAGCCACAGGGACAGGCTCTATGGCTACACCTTC.

This clone has a single count. The gene calls are TRBV18 and TRBJ2-5; the D is unclear. The CDR3 spans 14 residues. Trimming removed 3 bases at V and 1 base at J, with 9 bases between. In germline, CDR1 is KGHSH, CDR2 LQKENI. The CDR3 DNA follows: TGTGCCAGCTCACCGCCGACACTCCAAGAGACCCAGTACTTC. As protein: CASSPPTLQETQYF.